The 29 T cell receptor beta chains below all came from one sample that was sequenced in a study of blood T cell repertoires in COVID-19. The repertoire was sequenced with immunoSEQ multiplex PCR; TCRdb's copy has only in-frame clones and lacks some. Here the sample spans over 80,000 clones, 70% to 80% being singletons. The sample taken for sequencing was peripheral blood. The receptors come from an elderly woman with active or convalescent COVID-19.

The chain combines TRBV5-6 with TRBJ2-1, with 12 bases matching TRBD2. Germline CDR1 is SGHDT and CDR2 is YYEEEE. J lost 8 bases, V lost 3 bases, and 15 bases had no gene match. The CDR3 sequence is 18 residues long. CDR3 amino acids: CASSSTIRLAGENYEQFF. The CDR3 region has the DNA TGTGCCAGCAGCTCAACGATCCGACTAGCGGGAGAAAATTATGAGCAGTTCTTC. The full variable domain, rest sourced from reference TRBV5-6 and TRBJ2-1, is DAGVTQSPTHLIKTRGQQVTLRCSPKSGHDTVSWYQQALGQGPQFIFQYYEEEERQRGNFPDRFSGHQFPNYSSELNVNALLLGDSALYLCASSSTIRLAGENYEQFFGPGTRLTVL.

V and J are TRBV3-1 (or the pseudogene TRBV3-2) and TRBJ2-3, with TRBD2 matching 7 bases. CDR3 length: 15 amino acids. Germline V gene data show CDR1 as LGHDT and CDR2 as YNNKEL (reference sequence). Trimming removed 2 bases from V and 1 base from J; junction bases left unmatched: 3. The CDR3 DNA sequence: TGTGCCAGCAGCCAACTTACTAGCGGCACAGATACGCAGTATTTT. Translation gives CASSQLTSGTDTQYF.

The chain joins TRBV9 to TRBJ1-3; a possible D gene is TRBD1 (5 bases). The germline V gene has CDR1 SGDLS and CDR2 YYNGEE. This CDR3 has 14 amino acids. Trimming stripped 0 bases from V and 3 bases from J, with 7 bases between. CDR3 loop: CASSVGQGGNTIYF. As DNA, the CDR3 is TGTGCCAGCAGCGTAGGGCAGGGTGGAAACACCATATATTTT.

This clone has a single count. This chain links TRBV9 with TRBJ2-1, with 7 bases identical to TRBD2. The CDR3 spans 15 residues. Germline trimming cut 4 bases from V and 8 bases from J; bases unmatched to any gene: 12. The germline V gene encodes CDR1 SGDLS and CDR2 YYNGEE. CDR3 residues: CASSLYSGGGDEQFF. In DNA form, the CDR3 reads TGTGCCAGCAGCCTATATTCGGGAGGAGGCGATGAGCAGTTCTTC.

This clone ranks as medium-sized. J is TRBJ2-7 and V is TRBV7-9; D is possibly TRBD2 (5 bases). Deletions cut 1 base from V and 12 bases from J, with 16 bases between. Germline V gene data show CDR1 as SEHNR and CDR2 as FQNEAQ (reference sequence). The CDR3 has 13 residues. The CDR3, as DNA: TGTGCCAGCAGCTTAGGCGGCCCCCGAGGGTGGTACTTC. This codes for CASSLGGPRGWYF. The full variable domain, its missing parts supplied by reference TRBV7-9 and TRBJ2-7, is DTGVSQNPRHKITKRGQNVTFRCDPISEHNRLYWYRQTLGQGPEFLTYFQNEAQLEKSRLLSDRFSAERPKGSFSTLEIQRTEQGDSAMYLCASSLGGPRGWYFGPGTRLTVT.

The CDR3 DNA sequence: TGTGCCAGCAGTGAAGCCCCTGGACAGAGGCAGTACTTC. This translates into CASSEAPGQRQYF. The J gene is TRBJ2-7, the V gene TRBV2; weak D call: TRBD1 (6 bases). The CDR3 is 13 amino acids. Trimming removed 0 bases from V and 9 bases from J, with 12 bases in between. CDR1 is SNHLY, CDR2 FYNNEI, per germline.

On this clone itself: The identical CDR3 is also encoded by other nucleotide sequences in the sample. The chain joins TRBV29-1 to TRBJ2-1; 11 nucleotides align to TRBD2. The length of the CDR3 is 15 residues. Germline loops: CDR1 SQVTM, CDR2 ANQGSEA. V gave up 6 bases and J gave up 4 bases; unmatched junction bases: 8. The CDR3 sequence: CSVAGTSGSYNEQFF. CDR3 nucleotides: TGCAGCGTCGCTGGGACTAGCGGAAGTTACAATGAGCAGTTCTTC.

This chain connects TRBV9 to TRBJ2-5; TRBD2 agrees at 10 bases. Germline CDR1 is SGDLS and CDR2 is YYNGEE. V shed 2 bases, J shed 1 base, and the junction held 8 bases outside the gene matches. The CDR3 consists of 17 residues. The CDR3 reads CASSVDPSGRVQETQYF. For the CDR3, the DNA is TGTGCCAGCAGCGTGGACCCGAGCGGGAGGGTCCAAGAGACCCAGTACTTC.

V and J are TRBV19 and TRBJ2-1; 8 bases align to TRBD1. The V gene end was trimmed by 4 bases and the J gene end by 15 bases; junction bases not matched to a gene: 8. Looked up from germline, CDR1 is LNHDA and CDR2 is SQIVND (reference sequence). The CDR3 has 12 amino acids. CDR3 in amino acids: CASSTGQGRSFF. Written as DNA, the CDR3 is TGTGCCAGTAGTACCGGACAGGGACGTTCGTTCTTC.

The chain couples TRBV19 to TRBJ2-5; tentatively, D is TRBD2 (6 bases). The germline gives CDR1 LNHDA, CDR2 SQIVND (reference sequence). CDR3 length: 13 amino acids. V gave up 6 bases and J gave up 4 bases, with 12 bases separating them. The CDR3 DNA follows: TGTGCCAGTAGCCGGGGGTCGAGAGAGACCCAGTACTTC. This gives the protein CASSRGSRETQYF. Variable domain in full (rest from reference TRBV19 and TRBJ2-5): DGGITQSPKYLFRKEGQNVTLSCEQNLNHDAMYWYRQDPGQGLRLIYYSQIVNDFQKGDIAEGYSVSREKKESFPLTVTSAQKNPTAFYLCASSRGSRETQYFGPGTRLLVL.

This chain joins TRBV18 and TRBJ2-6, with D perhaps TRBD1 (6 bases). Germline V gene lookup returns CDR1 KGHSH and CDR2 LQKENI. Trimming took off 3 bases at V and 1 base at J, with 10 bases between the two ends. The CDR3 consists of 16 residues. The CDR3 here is CASSPKQGSGANVLTF. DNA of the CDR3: TGTGCCAGCTCACCGAAGCAGGGGTCTGGGGCCAACGTCCTGACTTTC.

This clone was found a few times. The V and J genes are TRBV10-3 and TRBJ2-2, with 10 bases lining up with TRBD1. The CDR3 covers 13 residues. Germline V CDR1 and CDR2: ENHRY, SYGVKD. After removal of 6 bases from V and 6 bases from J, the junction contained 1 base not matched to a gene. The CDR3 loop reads CAISGQGAGELFF. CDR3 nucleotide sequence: TGTGCCATCAGCGGACAGGGGGCCGGGGAGCTGTTTTTT.

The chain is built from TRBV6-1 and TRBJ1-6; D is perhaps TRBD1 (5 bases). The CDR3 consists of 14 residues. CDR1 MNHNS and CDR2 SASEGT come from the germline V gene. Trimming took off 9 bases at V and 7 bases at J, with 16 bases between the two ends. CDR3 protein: CASYSGTLNSPLHF. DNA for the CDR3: TGTGCCAGTTATTCCGGGACTTTGAATTCACCCCTCCACTTT.

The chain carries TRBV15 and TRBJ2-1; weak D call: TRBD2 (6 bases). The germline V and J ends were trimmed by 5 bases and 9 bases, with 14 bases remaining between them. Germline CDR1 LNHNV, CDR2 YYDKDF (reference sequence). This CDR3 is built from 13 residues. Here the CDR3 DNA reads TGTGCCACCAGCTCCCGGACCGGGGGTGAGCAGTTCTTC. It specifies CATSSRTGGEQFF.

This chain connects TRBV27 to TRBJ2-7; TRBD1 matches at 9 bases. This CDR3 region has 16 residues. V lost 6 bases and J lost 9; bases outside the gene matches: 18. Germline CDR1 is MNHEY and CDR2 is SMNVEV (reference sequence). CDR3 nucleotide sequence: TGTGCCAGCAGCTCCCGGACAGGGGTGGTAATTGAGGGGCAGTACTTC. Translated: CASSSRTGVVIEGQYF.

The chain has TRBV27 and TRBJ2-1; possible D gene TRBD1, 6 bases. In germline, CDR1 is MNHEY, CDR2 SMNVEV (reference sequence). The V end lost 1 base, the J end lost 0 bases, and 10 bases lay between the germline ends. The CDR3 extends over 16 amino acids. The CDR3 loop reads CASSLLGASSYNEQFF. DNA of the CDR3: TGTGCCAGCAGTTTATTGGGGGCCAGCTCCTACAATGAGCAGTTCTTC.

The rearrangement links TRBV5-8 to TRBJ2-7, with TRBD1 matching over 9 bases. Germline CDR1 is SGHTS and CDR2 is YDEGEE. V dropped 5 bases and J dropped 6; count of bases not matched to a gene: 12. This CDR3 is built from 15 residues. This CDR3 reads CASRSRGTGRVEQYF. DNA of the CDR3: TGTGCCAGCAGGTCCCGTGGGACAGGGAGGGTCGAGCAGTACTTC.

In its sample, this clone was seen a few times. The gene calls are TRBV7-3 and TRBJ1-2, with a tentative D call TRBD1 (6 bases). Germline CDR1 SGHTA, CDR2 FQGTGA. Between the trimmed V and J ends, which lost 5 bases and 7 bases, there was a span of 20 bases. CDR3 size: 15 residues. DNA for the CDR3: TGTGCCAGCAGCCCCTTGGGGGATACAGGGCGTGGCTACACCTTC. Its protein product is CASSPLGDTGRGYTF.

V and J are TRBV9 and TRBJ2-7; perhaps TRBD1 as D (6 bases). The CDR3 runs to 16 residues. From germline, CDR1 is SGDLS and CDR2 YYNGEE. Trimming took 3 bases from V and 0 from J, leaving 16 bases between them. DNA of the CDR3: TGTGCCAGCAGCGCCGGACAGAGCCCGATCTCCTACGAGCAGTACTTC. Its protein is CASSAGQSPISYEQYF.

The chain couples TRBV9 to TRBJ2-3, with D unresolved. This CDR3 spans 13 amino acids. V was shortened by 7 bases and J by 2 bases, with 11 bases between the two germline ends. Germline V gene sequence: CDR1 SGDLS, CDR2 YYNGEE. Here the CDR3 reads CASGRPNTDTQYF. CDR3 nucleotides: TGTGCCAGCGGCAGGCCAAACACAGATACGCAGTATTTT.

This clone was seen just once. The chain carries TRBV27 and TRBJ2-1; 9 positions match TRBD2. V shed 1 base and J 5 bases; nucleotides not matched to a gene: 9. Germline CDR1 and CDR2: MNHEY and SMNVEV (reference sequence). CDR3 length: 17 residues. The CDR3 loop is CASSLYRGGRAHNEQFF. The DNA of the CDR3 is TGTGCCAGCAGTTTATATCGAGGCGGGAGGGCCCACAATGAGCAGTTCTTC.

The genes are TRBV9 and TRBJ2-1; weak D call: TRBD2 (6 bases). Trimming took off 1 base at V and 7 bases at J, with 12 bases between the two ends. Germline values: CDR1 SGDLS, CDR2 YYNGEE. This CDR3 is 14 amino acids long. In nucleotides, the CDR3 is TGTGCCAGCAGCGTACAGGGAGGTGGGAATGAGCAGTTCTTC. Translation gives CASSVQGGGNEQFF.

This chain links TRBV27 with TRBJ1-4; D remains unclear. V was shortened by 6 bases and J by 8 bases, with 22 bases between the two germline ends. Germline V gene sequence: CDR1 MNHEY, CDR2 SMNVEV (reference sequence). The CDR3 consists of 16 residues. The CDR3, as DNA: TGTGCCAGCAGAAACCGCCCGGGTTCGGGAGGGGAAAAACTGTTTTTT. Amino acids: CASRNRPGSGGEKLFF.

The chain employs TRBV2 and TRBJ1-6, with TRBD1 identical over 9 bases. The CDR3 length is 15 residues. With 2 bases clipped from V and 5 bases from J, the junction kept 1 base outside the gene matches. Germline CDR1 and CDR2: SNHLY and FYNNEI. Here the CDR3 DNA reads TGTGCCAGCAGTGAATGGACAGGGGATAATTCACCCCTCCACTTT. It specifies CASSEWTGDNSPLHF.

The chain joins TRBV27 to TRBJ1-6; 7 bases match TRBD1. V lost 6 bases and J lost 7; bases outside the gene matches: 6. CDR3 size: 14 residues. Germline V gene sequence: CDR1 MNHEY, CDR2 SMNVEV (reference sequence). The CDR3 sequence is CASSPGTANSPLHF. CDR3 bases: TGTGCCAGCAGCCCCGGGACAGCCAATTCACCCCTCCACTTT.

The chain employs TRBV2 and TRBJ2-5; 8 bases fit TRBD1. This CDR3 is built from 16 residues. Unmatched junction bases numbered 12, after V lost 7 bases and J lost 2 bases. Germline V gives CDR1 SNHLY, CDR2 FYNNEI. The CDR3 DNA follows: TGTGCCAGCACCCAACCACCAGGGGGCCCGCAAGAGACCCAGTACTTC. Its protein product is CASTQPPGGPQETQYF.

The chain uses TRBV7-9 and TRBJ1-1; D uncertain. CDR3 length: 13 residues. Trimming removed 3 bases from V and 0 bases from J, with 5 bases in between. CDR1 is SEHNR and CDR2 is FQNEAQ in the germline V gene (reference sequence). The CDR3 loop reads CASSFLVNTEAFF. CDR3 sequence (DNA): TGTGCCAGCAGCTTTCTCGTGAACACTGAAGCTTTCTTT.

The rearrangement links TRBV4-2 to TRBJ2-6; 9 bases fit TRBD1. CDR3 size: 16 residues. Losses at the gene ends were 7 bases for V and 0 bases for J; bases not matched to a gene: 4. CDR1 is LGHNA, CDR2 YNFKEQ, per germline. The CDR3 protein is CASTRDRVSGANVLTF. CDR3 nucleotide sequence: TGTGCCAGCACCAGGGACAGGGTCTCTGGGGCCAACGTCCTGACTTTC.

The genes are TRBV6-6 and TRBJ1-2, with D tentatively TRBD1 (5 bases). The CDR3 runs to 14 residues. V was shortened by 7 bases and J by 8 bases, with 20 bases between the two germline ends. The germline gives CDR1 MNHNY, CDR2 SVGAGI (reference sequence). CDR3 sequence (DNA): TGTGCCAGCATGGGGGGGAACCCCAACGGCGGCTACACCTTC. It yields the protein CASMGGNPNGGYTF.